This TCR beta chain comes out of a study of response to subunit inactivated influenza vaccine. Study findings and constraints: Authors suggested each seasonal flu vaccination may recruit only limited numbers of new T cells.

Each CDR3 protein is one row after TCRdb ran MiXCR on the RT-PCR reads. The repertoire holds about 240,000 distinct CDR3 sequences, more than 9% seen once, with 7.5% to 10% in the top ten. The V gene's germline CDR1 is DFQATT and CDR2 SNEGSKA (reference sequence). V trimming: 6 bases; J trimming: 3 bases; junction bases outside the gene matches: 9. The length of the CDR3 is 15 residues. As for this clonotype: Its antigen is still unknown.

The material sequenced was non-naive T cells sorted from PBMCs, taken roughly 15 days before vaccination. The receptor was isolated from a man in his fifties or sixties who received an inactivated influenza vaccine. The rearrangement joins TRBV20-1 to TRBJ2-2; 8 bases are shared with TRBD1. The CDR3 spells CSARRTGRYTGELFF. CDR3 in DNA: TGCAGTGCAAGAAGGACAGGGCGGTACACCGGGGAGCTGTTTTTT.